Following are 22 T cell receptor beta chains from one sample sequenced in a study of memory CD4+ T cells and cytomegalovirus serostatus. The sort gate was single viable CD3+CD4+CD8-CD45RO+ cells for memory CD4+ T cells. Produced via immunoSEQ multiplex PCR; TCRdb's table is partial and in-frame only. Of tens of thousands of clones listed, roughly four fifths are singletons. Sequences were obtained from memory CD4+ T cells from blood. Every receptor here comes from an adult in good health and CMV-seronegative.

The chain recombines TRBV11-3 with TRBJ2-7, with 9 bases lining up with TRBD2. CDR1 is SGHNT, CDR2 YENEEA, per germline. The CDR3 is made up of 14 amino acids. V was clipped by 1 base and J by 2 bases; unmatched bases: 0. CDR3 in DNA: TGTGCCAGCAGCTTAGGCGGGGGGGCCTACGAGCAGTACTTC. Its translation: CASSLGGGAYEQYF.

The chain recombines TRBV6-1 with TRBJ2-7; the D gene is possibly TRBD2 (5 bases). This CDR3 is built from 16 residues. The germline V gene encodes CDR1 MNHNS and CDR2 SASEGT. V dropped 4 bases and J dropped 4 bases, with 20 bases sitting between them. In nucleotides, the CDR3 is TGTGCCAGCAGTGTAGGCCACAGCGGAGCTTCGTACGAGCAGTACTTC. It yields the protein CASSVGHSGASYEQYF.

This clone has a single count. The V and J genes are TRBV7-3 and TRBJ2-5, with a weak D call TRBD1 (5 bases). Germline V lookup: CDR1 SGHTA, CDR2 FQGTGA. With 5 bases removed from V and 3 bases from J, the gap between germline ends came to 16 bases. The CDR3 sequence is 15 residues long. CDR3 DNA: TGTGCCAGCAGCCCAGCGACAGCTCCTAAAGAGACCCAGTACTTC. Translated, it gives CASSPATAPKETQYF. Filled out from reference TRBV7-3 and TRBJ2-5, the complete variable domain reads GAGVSQTPSNKVTEKGKYVELRCDPISGHTALYWYRQSLGQGPEFLIYFQGTGAADDSGLPNDRFFAVRPEGSVSTLKIQRTERGDSAVYLCASSPATAPKETQYFGPGTRLLVL.

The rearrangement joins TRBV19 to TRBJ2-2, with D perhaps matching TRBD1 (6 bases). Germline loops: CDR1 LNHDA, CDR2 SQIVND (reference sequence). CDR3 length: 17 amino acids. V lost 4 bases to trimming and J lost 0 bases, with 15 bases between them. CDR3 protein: CASSTQQGVSNTGELFF. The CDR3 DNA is TGTGCCAGTAGTACACAACAGGGAGTATCGAACACCGGGGAGCTGTTTTTT.

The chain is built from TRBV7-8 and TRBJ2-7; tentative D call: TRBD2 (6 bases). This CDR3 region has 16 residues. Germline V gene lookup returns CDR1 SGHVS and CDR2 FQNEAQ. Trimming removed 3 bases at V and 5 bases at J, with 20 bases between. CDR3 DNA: TGTGCCAGCAGCTTTACTAGCTCCATGATAGGGGACGAGCAGTACTTC. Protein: CASSFTSSMIGDEQYF.

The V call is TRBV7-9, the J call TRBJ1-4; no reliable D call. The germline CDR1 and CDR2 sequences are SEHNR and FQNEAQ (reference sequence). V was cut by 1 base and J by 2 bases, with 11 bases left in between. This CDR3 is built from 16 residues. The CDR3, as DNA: TGTGCCAGCAGCTTAGTTTTGGCTATCACTAATGAAAAACTGTTTTTT. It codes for CASSLVLAITNEKLFF.

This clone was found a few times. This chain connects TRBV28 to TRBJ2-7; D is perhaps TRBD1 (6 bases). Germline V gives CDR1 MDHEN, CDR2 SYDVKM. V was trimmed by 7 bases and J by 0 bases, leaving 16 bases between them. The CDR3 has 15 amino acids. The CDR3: CASTPQDRSSYEQYF. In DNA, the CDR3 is TGTGCCAGCACCCCACAGGACAGAAGCTCCTACGAGCAGTACTTC.

The CDR3 DNA follows: TGTGCCAGCAACCAAGACCCGTCCTACGAGCAGTACTTC. Encoded protein: CASNQDPSYEQYF. The rearrangement uses TRBV5-5 and TRBJ2-7; D not certain. V dropped 6 bases and J dropped 1 base, with 11 bases sitting between them. The CDR3 length is 13 residues. CDR1 is SGHKS, CDR2 YYEKEE, per germline (reference sequence). Supplemented by reference TRBV5-5 and TRBJ2-7, the full variable domain reads DAGVTQSPTHLIKTRGQQVTLRCSPISGHKSVSWYQQVLGQGPQFIFQYYEKEERGRGNFPDRFSARQFPNYSSELNVNALLLGDSALYLCASNQDPSYEQYFGPGTRLTVT.

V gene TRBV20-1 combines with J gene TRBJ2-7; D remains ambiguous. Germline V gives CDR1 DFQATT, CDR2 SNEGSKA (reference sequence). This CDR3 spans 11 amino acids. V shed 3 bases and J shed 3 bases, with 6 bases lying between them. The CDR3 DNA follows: TGCAGTGCTAGTGATGACTACGAGCAGTACTTC. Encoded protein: CSASDDYEQYF.

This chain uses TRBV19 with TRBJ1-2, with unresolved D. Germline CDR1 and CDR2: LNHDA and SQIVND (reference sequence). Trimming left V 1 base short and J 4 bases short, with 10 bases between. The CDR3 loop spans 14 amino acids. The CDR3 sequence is CASSIGIGSYGYTF. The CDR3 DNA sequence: TGTGCCAGTAGTATAGGTATTGGGAGCTATGGCTACACCTTC.

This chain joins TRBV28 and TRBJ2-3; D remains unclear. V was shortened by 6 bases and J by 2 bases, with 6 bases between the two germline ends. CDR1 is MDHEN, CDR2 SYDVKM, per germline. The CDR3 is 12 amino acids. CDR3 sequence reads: CASSLTTDTQYF. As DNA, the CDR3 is TGTGCCAGCAGCCTTACCACAGATACGCAGTATTTT.

The CDR3 DNA reads TGTGCCAGCAGCTTAAGCGTTTCCGCGAACACCGGGGAGCTGTTTTTT. Its protein product is CASSLSVSANTGELFF. This rearrangement joins TRBV7-3 to TRBJ2-2; D gene uncertain. Germline V lookup: CDR1 SGHTA, CDR2 FQGTGA. The CDR3 is 16 amino acids. Trimming removed 1 base from V and 0 bases from J, with 9 bases in between.

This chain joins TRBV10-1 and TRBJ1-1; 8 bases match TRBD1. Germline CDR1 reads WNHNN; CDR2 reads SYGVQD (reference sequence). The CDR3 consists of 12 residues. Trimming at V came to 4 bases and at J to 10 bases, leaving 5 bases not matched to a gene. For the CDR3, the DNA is TGCGCCAGCAGTGGACAGGGGTTTGGAGCTTTCTTT. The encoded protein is CASSGQGFGAFF.

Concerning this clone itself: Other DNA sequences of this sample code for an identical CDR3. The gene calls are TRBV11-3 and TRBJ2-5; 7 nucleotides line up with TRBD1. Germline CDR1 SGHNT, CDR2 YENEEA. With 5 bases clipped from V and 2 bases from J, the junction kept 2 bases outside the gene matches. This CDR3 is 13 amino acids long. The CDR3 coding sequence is TGTGCCAGCAGCCGGGGACAGCAAGAGACCCAGTACTTC. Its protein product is CASSRGQQETQYF.

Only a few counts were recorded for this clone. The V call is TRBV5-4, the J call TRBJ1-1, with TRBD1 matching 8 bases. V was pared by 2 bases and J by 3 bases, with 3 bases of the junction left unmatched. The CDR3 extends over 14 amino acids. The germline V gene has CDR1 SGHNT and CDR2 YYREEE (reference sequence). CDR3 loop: CASSFGQGDTEAFF. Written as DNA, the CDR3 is TGTGCCAGCAGCTTTGGACAGGGCGACACTGAAGCTTTCTTT.

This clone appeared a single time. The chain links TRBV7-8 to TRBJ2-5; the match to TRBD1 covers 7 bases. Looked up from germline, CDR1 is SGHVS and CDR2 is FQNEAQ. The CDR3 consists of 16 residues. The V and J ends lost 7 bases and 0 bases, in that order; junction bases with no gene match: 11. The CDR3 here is CASNTNLGTDQETQYF. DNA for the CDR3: TGTGCCAGCAACACGAACCTTGGGACAGACCAAGAGACCCAGTACTTC.

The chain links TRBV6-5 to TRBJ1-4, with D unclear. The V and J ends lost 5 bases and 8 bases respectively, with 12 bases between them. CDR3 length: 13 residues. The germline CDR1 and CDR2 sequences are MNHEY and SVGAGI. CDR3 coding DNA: TGTGCCAGCAGTCCCTGGCTAAACGAAAAACTGTTTTTT. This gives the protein CASSPWLNEKLFF.

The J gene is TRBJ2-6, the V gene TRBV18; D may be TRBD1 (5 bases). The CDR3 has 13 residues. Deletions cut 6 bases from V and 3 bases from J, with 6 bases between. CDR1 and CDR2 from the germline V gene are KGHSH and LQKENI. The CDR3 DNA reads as TGTGCCAGCTCGCAGGGTGGGGCCAACGTCCTGACTTTC. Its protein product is CASSQGGANVLTF.

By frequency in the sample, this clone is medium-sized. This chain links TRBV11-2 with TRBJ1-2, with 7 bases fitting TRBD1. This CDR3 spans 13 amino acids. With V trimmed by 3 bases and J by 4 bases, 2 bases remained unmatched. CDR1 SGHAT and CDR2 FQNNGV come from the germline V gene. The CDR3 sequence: CASSFAGGYGYTF. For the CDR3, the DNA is TGTGCCAGCAGCTTCGCAGGGGGCTATGGCTACACCTTC.

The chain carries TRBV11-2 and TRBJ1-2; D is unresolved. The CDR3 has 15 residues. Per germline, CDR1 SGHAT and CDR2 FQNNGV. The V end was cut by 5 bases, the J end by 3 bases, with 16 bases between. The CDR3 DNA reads TGTGCCAGCAGCCCCAACCTCGGAGGAGACTATGGCTACACCTTC. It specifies CASSPNLGGDYGYTF. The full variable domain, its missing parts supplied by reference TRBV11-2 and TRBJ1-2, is EAGVAQSPRYKIIEKRQSVAFWCNPISGHATLYWYQQILGQGPKLLIQFQNNGVVDDSQLPKDRFSAERLKGVDSTLKIQPAKLEDSAVYLCASSPNLGGDYGYTFGSGTRLTVV.

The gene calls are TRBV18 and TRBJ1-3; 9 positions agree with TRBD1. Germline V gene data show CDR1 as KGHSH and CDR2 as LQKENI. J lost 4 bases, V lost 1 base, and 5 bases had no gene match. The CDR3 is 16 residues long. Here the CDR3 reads CASSPQQGAEGNTIYF. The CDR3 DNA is TGTGCCAGCTCACCACAACAGGGGGCTGAAGGAAACACCATATATTTT.

The DNA of the CDR3 is TGTGCTCTGGCGGGCCCCCAGGTGTACGAGCAGTACTTC. Protein sequence: CALAGPQVYEQYF. V is TRBV6-1 and J is TRBJ2-7; D may be TRBD2 (5 bases). The CDR3 is 13 residues long. Germline CDR1 is MNHNS and CDR2 is SASEGT.